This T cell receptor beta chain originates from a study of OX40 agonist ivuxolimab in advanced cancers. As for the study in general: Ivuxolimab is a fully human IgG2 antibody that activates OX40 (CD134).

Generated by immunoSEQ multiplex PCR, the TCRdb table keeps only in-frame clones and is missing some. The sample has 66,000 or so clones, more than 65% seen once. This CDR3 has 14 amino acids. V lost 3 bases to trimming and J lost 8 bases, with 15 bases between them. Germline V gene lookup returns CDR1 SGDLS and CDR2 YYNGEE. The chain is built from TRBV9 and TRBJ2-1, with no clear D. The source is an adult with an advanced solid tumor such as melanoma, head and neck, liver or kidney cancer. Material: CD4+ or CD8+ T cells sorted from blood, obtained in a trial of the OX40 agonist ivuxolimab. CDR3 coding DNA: TGTGCCAGCAGCGCGGCCCGGTCCCTCCATGAGCAGTTCTTC. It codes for CASSAARSLHEQFF.